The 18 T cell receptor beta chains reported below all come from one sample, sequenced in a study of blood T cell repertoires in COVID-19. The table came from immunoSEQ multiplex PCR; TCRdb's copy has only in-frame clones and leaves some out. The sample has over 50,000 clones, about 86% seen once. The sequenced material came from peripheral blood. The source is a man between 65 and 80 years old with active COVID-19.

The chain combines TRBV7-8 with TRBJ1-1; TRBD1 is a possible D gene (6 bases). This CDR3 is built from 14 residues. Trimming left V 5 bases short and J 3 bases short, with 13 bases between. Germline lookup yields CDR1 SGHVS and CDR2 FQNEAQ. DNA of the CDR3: TGTGCCAGCAGCGTCAGGGGTTGGGACACTGAAGCTTTCTTT. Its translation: CASSVRGWDTEAFF. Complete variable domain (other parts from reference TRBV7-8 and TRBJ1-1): GAGVSQSPRYKVAKRGQDVALRCDPISGHVSLFWYQQALGQGPEFLTYFQNEAQLDKSGLPSDRFFAERPEGSVSTLKIQRTQQEDSAVYLCASSVRGWDTEAFFGQGTRLTVV.

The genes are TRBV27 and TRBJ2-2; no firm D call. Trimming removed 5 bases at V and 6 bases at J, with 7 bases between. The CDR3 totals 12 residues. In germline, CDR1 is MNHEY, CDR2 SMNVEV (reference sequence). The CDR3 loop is CASSPNAGELFF. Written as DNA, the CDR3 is TGTGCCAGCAGTCCCAATGCCGGGGAGCTGTTTTTT.

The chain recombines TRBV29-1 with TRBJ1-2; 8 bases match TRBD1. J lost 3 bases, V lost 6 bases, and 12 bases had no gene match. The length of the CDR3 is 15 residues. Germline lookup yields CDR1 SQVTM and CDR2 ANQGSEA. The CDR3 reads CSVSSPGGRDYGYTF. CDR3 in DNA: TGCAGCGTGTCCAGCCCAGGGGGCAGAGACTATGGCTACACCTTC.

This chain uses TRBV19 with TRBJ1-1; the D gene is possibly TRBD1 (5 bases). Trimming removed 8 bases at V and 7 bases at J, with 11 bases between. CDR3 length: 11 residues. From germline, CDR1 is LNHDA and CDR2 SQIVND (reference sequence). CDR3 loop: CASGPGDEAFF. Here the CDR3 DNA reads TGTGCCAGTGGGCCGGGGGATGAAGCTTTCTTT. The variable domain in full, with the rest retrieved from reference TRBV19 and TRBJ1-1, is DGGITQSPKYLFRKEGQNVTLSCEQNLNHDAMYWYRQDPGQGLRLIYYSQIVNDFQKGDIAEGYSVSREKKESFPLTVTSAQKNPTAFYLCASGPGDEAFFGQGTRLTVV.

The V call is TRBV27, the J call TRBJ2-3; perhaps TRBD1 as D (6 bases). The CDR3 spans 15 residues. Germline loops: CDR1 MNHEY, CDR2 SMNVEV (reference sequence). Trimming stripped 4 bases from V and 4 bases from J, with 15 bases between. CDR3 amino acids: CASSSGYQGPDTQYF. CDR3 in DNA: TGTGCCAGCAGTTCCGGATATCAGGGGCCAGATACGCAGTATTTT.

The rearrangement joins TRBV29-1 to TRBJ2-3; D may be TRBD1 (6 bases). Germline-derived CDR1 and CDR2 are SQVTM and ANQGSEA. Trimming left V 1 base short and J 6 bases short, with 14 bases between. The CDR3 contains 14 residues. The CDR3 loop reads CSVEANREYDTQYF. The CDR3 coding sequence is TGCAGCGTTGAAGCGAACAGGGAGTATGATACGCAGTATTTT.

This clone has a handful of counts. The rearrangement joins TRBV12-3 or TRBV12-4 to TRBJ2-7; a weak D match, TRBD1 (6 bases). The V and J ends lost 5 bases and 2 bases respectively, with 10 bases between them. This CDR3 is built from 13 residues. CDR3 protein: CASSRTDAYEQYF. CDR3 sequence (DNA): TGTGCCAGCAGTCGGACAGACGCCTACGAGCAGTACTTC.

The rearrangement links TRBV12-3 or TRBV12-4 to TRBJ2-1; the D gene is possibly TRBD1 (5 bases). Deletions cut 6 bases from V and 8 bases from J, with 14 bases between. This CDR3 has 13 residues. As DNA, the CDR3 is TGTGCCAGCAGGCGGACGCCCAGGGATGAGCAGTTCTTC. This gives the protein CASRRTPRDEQFF.

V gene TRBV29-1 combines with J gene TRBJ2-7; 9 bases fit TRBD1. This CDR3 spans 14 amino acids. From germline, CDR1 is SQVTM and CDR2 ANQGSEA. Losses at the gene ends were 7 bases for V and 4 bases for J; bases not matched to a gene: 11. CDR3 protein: CSAWGGQGQYEQYF. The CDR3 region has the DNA TGCAGCGCCTGGGGGGGACAGGGTCAATACGAGCAGTACTTC.

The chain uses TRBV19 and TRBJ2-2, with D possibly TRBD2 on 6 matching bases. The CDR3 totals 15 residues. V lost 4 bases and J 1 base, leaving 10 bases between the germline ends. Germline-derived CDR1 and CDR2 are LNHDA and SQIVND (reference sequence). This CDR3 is CASSTGLWNTGELFF. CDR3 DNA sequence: TGTGCCAGTAGTACGGGACTTTGGAACACCGGGGAGCTGTTTTTT. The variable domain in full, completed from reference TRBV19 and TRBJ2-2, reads DGGITQSPKYLFRKEGQNVTLSCEQNLNHDAMYWYRQDPGQGLRLIYYSQIVNDFQKGDIAEGYSVSREKKESFPLTVTSAQKNPTAFYLCASSTGLWNTGELFFGEGSRLTVL.

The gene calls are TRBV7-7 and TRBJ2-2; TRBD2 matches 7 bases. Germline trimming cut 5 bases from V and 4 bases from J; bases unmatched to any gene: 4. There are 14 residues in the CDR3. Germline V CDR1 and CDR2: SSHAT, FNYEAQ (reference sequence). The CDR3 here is CASSGGGSTGELFF. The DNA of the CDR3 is TGTGCCAGCAGCGGGGGGGGGAGCACCGGGGAGCTGTTTTTT.

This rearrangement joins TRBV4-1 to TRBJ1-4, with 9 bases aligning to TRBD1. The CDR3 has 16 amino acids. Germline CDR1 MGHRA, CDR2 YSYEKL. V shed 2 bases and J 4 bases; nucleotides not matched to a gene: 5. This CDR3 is CASSQRQGGFNEKLFF. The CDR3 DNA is TGCGCCAGCAGCCAAAGACAGGGGGGATTTAATGAAAAACTGTTTTTT.

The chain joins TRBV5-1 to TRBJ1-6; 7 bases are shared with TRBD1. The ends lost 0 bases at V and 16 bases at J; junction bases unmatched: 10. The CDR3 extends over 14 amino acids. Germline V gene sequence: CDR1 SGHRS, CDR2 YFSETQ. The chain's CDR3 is CASSLDRGPGGLHF. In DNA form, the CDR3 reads TGCGCCAGCAGCTTGGATCGGGGGCCAGGGGGACTCCACTTT.

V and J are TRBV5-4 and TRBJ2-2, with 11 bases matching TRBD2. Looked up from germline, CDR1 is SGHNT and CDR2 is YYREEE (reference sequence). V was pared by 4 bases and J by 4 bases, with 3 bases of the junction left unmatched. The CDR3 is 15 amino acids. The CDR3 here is CASSRGLAGTGELFF. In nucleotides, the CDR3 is TGTGCCAGCAGCCGAGGACTAGCGGGCACCGGGGAGCTGTTTTTT.

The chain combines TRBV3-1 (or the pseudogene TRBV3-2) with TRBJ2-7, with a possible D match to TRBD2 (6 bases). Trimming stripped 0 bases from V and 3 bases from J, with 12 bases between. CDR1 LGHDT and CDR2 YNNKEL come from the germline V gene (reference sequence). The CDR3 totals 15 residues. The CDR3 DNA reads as TGTGCCAGCAGCCAAGATCGGCGGGGTTACTACGAGCAGTACTTC. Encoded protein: CASSQDRRGYYEQYF.

In nucleotides, the CDR3 is TGTGCCAGTAGATACCGGGACACTGAAGCTTTCTTT. Translation: CASRYRDTEAFF. V and J are TRBV19 and TRBJ1-1; D gene ambiguous. Germline V gene lookup returns CDR1 LNHDA and CDR2 SQIVND (reference sequence). V shed 6 bases and J shed 3 bases, with 8 bases lying between them. The CDR3 covers 12 residues.

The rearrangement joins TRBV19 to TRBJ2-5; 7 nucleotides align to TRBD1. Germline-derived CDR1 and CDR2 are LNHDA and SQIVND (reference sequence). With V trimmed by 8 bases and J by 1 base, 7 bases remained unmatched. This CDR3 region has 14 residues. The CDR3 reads CASRLDRLQETQYF. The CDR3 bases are TGTGCCAGTCGTTTGGACAGGCTCCAAGAGACCCAGTACTTC.

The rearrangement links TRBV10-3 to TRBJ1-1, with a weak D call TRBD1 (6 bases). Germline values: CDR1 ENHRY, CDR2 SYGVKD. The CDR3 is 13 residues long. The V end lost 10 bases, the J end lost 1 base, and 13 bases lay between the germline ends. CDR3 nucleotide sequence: TGTGCCAGGAGCCGGGACAAGAACACTGAAGCTTTCTTT. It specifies CARSRDKNTEAFF.